This TCR beta chain was sequenced for a study of blood T cell repertoires in COVID-19. Study overall: PBMCs, B-cell-depleted T cells, or T cells were the source of the cDNA or gDNA that made up the material.

Germline CDR1 reads SGHRS; CDR2 reads YFSETQ. V shed 2 bases, J shed 3 bases, and the junction held 6 bases outside the gene matches. The CDR3 runs to 15 residues. Only in-frame clones appear in the TCRdb table, and some are missing; sequencing was by immunoSEQ multiplex PCR. The table records about 230,000 clones, around 78% of them present only once. Sequencing was carried out using peripheral blood. The chain joins TRBV5-1 to TRBJ1-2, with 8 bases aligning to TRBD1. This TCR was sampled from a woman in her 70s with active or convalescent COVID-19. The CDR3 sequence is CASSFNDRGDYGYTF. CDR3 nucleotide sequence: TGCGCCAGCAGCTTTAACGACAGGGGCGACTATGGCTACACCTTC.